Below, 15 T cell receptor beta chains from the same sample are listed, as sequenced in a study of CD8 T cells in ankylosing spondylitis. Study outcomes and limitations: One TCR beta motif, made up of roughly 8 highly homologous variants, appeared characteristic of ankylosing spondylitis blood.

MiXCR, run by TCRdb on the 5' RACE reads, gives a single entry per CDR3 protein. The profile shows about 460,000 distinct CDR3 sequences, less than 6% of them singletons. Their specific antigens are unknown. Sequences were obtained from blood, either unsorted or a sorted T cell fraction (not recorded which). Receptors were obtained from a male donor with ankylosing spondylitis.

This clonotype has a count of ten or more. The chain carries TRBV6-5 and TRBJ2-3; possible D gene TRBD1, 5 bases. The CDR3 consists of 14 residues. The germline CDR1 and CDR2 sequences are MNHEY and SVGAGI. Trimming removed 6 bases from V and 3 bases from J, with 13 bases in between. This CDR3 is CASRYRIRTDTQYF. CDR3 sequence (DNA): TGTGCCAGCAGATACAGGATTAGGACAGATACGCAGTATTTT.

This clonotype was detected ten times or more. The chain links TRBV20-1 to TRBJ2-7; 8 positions agree with TRBD2. The CDR3 is 12 amino acids. The germline V gene has CDR1 DFQATT and CDR2 SNEGSKA (reference sequence). V trimming: 5 bases; J trimming: 5 bases; junction bases outside the gene matches: 5. This CDR3 reads CSAFGRGNEQYF. As DNA, the CDR3 is TGCAGTGCTTTCGGGAGGGGTAACGAGCAGTACTTC.

At least ten counts were recorded for this clonotype. This sequence joins TRBV7-8 and TRBJ2-2, with D unclear. The CDR3 runs to 14 residues. The germline V and J ends were trimmed by 5 bases and 6 bases, with 13 bases remaining between them. The germline CDR1 and CDR2 sequences are SGHVS and FQNEAQ. The DNA for the CDR3 is TGTGCCAGCAGCCCCCTTGGGCCCGCCGGGGAGCTGTTTTTT. Protein: CASSPLGPAGELFF.

This clonotype was counted at least ten times. The J gene is TRBJ2-1, the V gene TRBV7-9, with 10 bases fitting TRBD1. This CDR3 has 16 residues. The J segment lost 12 bases and the V segment lost 5 bases, leaving 16 bases of the junction unmatched. Germline V lookup: CDR1 SEHNR, CDR2 FQNEAQ (reference sequence). The CDR3 sequence: CASSVERTGGLGVQFF. The CDR3 DNA reads TGTGCCAGCAGCGTGGAGAGGACAGGGGGTTTAGGGGTGCAGTTCTTC.

The V and J genes are TRBV28 and TRBJ2-7; 7 bases match TRBD1. The V gene's germline CDR1 is MDHEN and CDR2 SYDVKM. With V trimmed by 2 bases and J by 3 bases, 10 bases remained unmatched. CDR3 length: 16 residues. The DNA of the CDR3 is TGTGCCAGCAGTTTAGGGGGATACAGGGGCGGCTACGAGCAGTACTTC. Translation gives CASSLGGYRGGYEQYF.

This clonotype has just a few counts. The chain links TRBV19 to TRBJ2-7; TRBD1 agrees at 12 bases. Germline V gene sequence: CDR1 LNHDA, CDR2 SQIVND (reference sequence). V was pared by 2 bases and J by 5 bases, with 10 bases of the junction left unmatched. This CDR3 contains 17 residues. CDR3 residues: CASSILGQGAKSDEQYF. CDR3 DNA: TGTGCCAGTAGTATACTGGGACAGGGGGCGAAGAGCGACGAGCAGTACTTC.

This clonotype was detected a few times. The rearrangement uses TRBV4-1 and TRBJ1-2; D call uncertain. The CDR3 totals 13 residues. The germline V and J ends were trimmed by 3 bases and 8 bases, with 13 bases remaining between them. Per the germline V gene, CDR1 is MGHRA and CDR2 is YSYEKL. The CDR3 bases are TGCGCCAGCAGCCATGACCCCAACTGGGGCTACACCTTC. It codes for CASSHDPNWGYTF.

In this sample, this clonotype turned up many times. V is TRBV9 and J is TRBJ2-2, with no clear D. V was clipped by 0 bases and J by 4 bases, with 7 bases between them. Germline CDR1 and CDR2: SGDLS and YYNGEE. This CDR3 has 14 amino acids. The CDR3 here is CASSVVAGTGELFF. Here the CDR3 DNA reads TGTGCCAGCAGCGTAGTGGCAGGCACCGGGGAGCTGTTTTTT.

This clonotype was counted between two and nine times. The gene calls are TRBV20-1 and TRBJ2-3, with TRBD1 matching 8 bases. The ends lost 3 bases at V and 2 bases at J; junction bases unmatched: 7. The CDR3 length is 15 residues. Germline CDR1 is DFQATT and CDR2 is SNEGSKA (reference sequence). This CDR3 is CSARTGTGDTDTQYF. The DNA of the CDR3 is TGCAGTGCTAGGACCGGGACAGGAGACACAGATACGCAGTATTTT.

The J gene is TRBJ1-4, the V gene TRBV2; D not certain. V dropped 4 bases and J dropped 7 bases, with 7 bases sitting between them. From germline, CDR1 is SNHLY and CDR2 FYNNEI. The CDR3 covers 12 residues. This chain's CDR3 is CASSAGGEKLFF. CDR3 bases: TGTGCCAGCAGTGCCGGTGGTGAAAAACTGTTTTTT.

This clonotype was counted many times. This CDR3 reads CASREERGWNTGELFF. As DNA, the CDR3 is TGTGCCAGCAGGGAAGAGCGGGGGTGGAACACCGGGGAGCTGTTTTTT. The V gene is TRBV27, the J gene TRBJ2-2, with 8 bases lining up with TRBD2. The CDR3 extends over 16 amino acids. Germline lookup yields CDR1 MNHEY and CDR2 SMNVEV (reference sequence). The ends lost 6 bases at V and 1 base at J; junction bases unmatched: 7.

This clonotype was counted at least ten times. The CDR3 DNA reads as TGTGCCAGCAGCCCCTCGGGCAGGGGGACACCAATGAACACTGAAGCTTTCTTT. It yields the protein CASSPSGRGTPMNTEAFF. This rearrangement joins TRBV11-1 to TRBJ1-1; 7 bases are shared with TRBD1. V lost 5 bases, J lost 0 bases, and 15 bases stayed unmatched. Germline loops: CDR1 SGHAT, CDR2 FQDESV (reference sequence). The CDR3 sequence is 18 residues long.

This clonotype turned up a few times. The rearrangement links TRBV6-2 or TRBV6-3 to TRBJ2-6; 7 positions agree with TRBD1. CDR1 and CDR2 (germline): MNHEY, SVGEGT. V shed 5 bases and J 0 bases; nucleotides not matched to a gene: 7. This CDR3 region has 17 residues. The CDR3 loop is CASSPRTGDSGANVLTF. The CDR3 DNA reads as TGTGCCAGCAGTCCCCGGACAGGAGACTCTGGGGCCAACGTCCTGACTTTC.

This clonotype occurred a few times. This clone may be a read error of a much larger clone one base away. The chain uses TRBV5-1 and TRBJ2-3; perhaps TRBD1 as D (5 bases). Germline V lookup: CDR1 SGHRS, CDR2 YFSETQ. The CDR3 is made up of 14 amino acids. The V gene lost 0 bases and the J gene lost 2 bases, with 7 bases spanning the gap. The CDR3: CASSLGQITDTQYF. In nucleotides, the CDR3 is TGCGCCAGCAGCTTGGGACAGATCACAGATACGCAGTATTTT. Together with reference TRBV5-1 and TRBJ2-3, the CDR3 gives the full variable domain: KAGVTQTPRYLIKTRGQQVTLSCSPISGHRSVSWYQQTPGQGLQFLFEYFSETQRNKGNFPGRFSGRQFSNSRSEMNVSTLELGDSALYLCASSLGQITDTQYFGPGTRLTVL.

This clonotype was seen a handful of times. The chain links TRBV7-3 to TRBJ2-1; 10 nucleotides align to TRBD2. V trimming: 3 bases; J trimming: 3 bases; junction bases outside the gene matches: 11. This CDR3 has 18 residues. Germline loops: CDR1 SGHTA, CDR2 FQGTGA. CDR3 DNA: TGTGCCAGCAGCTTGGTAGGGGCTAGCGGGGGTTTCTACAATGAGCAGTTCTTC. Protein product: CASSLVGASGGFYNEQFF. The variable domain in full, completed from reference TRBV7-3 and TRBJ2-1, reads GAGVSQTPSNKVTEKGKYVELRCDPISGHTALYWYRQSLGQGPEFLIYFQGTGAADDSGLPNDRFFAVRPEGSVSTLKIQRTERGDSAVYLCASSLVGASGGFYNEQFFGPGTRLTVL.